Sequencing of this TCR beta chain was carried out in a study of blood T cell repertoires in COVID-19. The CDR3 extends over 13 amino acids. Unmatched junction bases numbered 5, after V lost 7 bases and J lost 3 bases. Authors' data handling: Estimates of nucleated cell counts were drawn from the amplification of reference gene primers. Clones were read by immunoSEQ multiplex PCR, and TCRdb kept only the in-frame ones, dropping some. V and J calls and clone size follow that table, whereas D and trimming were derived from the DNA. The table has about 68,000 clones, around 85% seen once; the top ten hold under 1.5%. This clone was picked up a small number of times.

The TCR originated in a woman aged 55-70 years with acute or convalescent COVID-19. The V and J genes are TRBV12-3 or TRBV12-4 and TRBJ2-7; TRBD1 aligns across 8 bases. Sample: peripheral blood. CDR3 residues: CASIQTGVYEQYF. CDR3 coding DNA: TGTGCCAGCATCCAGACAGGGGTCTACGAGCAGTACTTC.